Below, 25 T cell receptor beta chains from the same sample are listed, as sequenced in a study of blood T cell repertoires in COVID-19. Some clones are missing from TCRdb's copy, which holds only in-frame ones; the method was immunoSEQ multiplex PCR. The sample lists tens of thousands of clones, 85% to 95% occurring once. Source material: peripheral blood. These receptors originate from a man aged 50 to 60 with COVID-19, enrolled during active disease.

J is TRBJ2-7 and V is TRBV28; D perhaps matches TRBD2 (5 bases). This CDR3 comprises 16 residues. With 4 bases removed from V and 1 base from J, the gap between germline ends came to 17 bases. From germline, CDR1 is MDHEN and CDR2 SYDVKM. The CDR3 DNA sequence: TGTGCCAGCAGTTCTGCCGGTCAAACGGGGTCCTACGAGCAGTACTTC. Residues: CASSSAGQTGSYEQYF.

The sample holds one count of this clone. This chain joins TRBV21-1 and TRBJ2-3; the DNA was not compared with TRBD2, the D call given in the table. TRBV21-1 is given as a pseudogene. CDR3 length: 16 amino acids. CDR3 in amino acids: CASSKGRLVFTDTQYF. CDR3 DNA sequence: TGTGCCAGCAGCAAGGGGCGACTAGTTTTCACAGATACGCAGTATTTT.

The CDR3 sequence is CASSGQYSGANVLTF. Written as DNA, the CDR3 is TGTGCCAGCAGCGGACAATACTCTGGGGCCAACGTCCTGACTTTC. V is TRBV7-9 and J is TRBJ2-6; tentative D call: TRBD1 (5 bases). The length of the CDR3 is 15 residues. CDR1 and CDR2 (germline): SEHNR, FQNEAQ (reference sequence). V was cut by 5 bases and J by 0 bases, with 8 bases left in between.

The chain joins TRBV13 to TRBJ2-1; D gene uncertain. Between the trimmed V and J ends, which lost 6 bases and 2 bases, there was a span of 17 bases. The CDR3 is 16 residues long. From germline, CDR1 is PRHDT and CDR2 FYEKMQ (reference sequence). Here the CDR3 reads CASRPPLPSTYNEQFF. The DNA for the CDR3 is TGTGCCAGCAGGCCCCCACTACCCTCAACCTACAATGAGCAGTTCTTC. Full variable domain (remainder filled in from reference TRBV13 and TRBJ2-1): AAGVIQSPRHLIKEKRETATLKCYPIPRHDTVYWYQQGPGQDPQFLISFYEKMQSDKGSIPDRFSAQQFSDYHSELNMSSLELGDSALYFCASRPPLPSTYNEQFFGPGTRLTVL.

This sequence joins TRBV5-1 and TRBJ2-2; the D gene is possibly TRBD1 (6 bases). V was pared by 3 bases and J by 9 bases, with 18 bases between. Germline V lookup: CDR1 SGHRS, CDR2 YFSETQ. This CDR3 comprises 15 residues. In nucleotides, the CDR3 is TGCGCCAGCAGCTCGGACAGTCTTGTCGGGCGGGAGCTGTTTTTT. This encodes CASSSDSLVGRELFF.

This chain joins TRBV6-6 and TRBJ1-1; maybe TRBD1 (6 bases). CDR1 and CDR2 from the germline V gene are MNHNY and SVGAGI (reference sequence). V lost 5 bases to trimming and J lost 0 bases, with 10 bases between them. This CDR3 is built from 14 residues. The CDR3 region is CASSTRGLNTEAFF. Written as DNA, the CDR3 is TGTGCCAGCAGTACCAGGGGCCTGAACACTGAAGCTTTCTTT.

This chain joins TRBV28 and TRBJ1-1; TRBD1 matches 10 bases. V lost 4 bases, J lost 8 bases, and 16 bases stayed unmatched. CDR3 length: 17 amino acids. From germline, CDR1 is MDHEN and CDR2 SYDVKM. This chain's CDR3 is CASSWTGGKGIETEAFF. The DNA for the CDR3 is TGTGCCAGCAGTTGGACAGGGGGGAAGGGAATTGAAACCGAAGCTTTCTTT.

This chain joins TRBV7-3 and TRBJ2-1; possibly TRBD2 for D (6 bases). The CDR3 loop spans 13 amino acids. CDR1 SGHTA and CDR2 FQGTGA come from the germline V gene. V shed 5 bases and J shed 9 bases, with 14 bases lying between them. The CDR3 DNA reads as TGTGCCAGCAGCAACGGGAGCCCAGGTGAGCAGTTCTTC. Its translation is CASSNGSPGEQFF. The complete variable domain, with remaining parts taken from reference TRBV7-3 and TRBJ2-1, reads GAGVSQTPSNKVTEKGKYVELRCDPISGHTALYWYRQSLGQGPEFLIYFQGTGAADDSGLPNDRFFAVRPEGSVSTLKIQRTERGDSAVYLCASSNGSPGEQFFGPGTRLTVL.

This rearrangement joins TRBV7-2 to TRBJ2-3, with 9 bases fitting TRBD2. The V segment lost 2 bases and the J segment 2 bases; nucleotides outside the gene matches: 5. The CDR3 runs 16 residues. Per germline, CDR1 SGHTA and CDR2 FQGNSA. CDR3 sequence (DNA): TGTGCCAGCAGCTTAAGCGCTAGCGGGAACACAGATACGCAGTATTTT. Translation: CASSLSASGNTDTQYF.

V gene TRBV11-2 combines with J gene TRBJ2-7; TRBD1 matches at 9 bases. Germline CDR1 is SGHAT and CDR2 is FQNNGV. CDR3 length: 16 residues. V lost 4 bases to trimming and J lost 2 bases; unmatched junction nucleotides: 9. The CDR3 coding sequence is TGTGCCAGCAGCTCTGCAGACAGGGGGGCAACCTACGAGCAGTACTTC. Its protein is CASSSADRGATYEQYF.

This chain uses TRBV5-1 with TRBJ1-2, with D possibly TRBD1 on 6 matching bases. This CDR3 is built from 12 residues. V lost 2 bases, J lost 8 bases, and 10 bases lay in between. Germline assignment: CDR1 SGHRS and CDR2 YFSETQ. CDR3 DNA sequence: TGCGCCAGCAGCTTTACAGGGTACGGCTACACCTTC. Its translation: CASSFTGYGYTF.

The chain carries TRBV2 and TRBJ1-2; 10 bases line up with TRBD1. Germline V gives CDR1 SNHLY, CDR2 FYNNEI. The length of the CDR3 is 12 residues. V lost 10 bases, J lost 8 bases, and 7 bases stayed unmatched. The CDR3 nucleotides read TGTGCCACCACAGACAGGGGGCACGGCTACACCTTC. This sequence encodes CATTDRGHGYTF.

This chain links TRBV6-5 with TRBJ1-2; D is uncertain. The CDR3 is made up of 14 amino acids. V was cut by 0 bases and J by 1 base, with 6 bases left in between. Per germline, CDR1 MNHEY and CDR2 SVGAGI. This CDR3 reads CASSYSAFNYGYTF. CDR3 coding DNA: TGTGCCAGCAGTTACTCGGCTTTTAACTATGGCTACACCTTC.

The CDR3 here is CASSRVGAGAEAFF. DNA for the CDR3: TGTGCCAGCAGCCGTGTCGGGGCGGGGGCTGAAGCTTTCTTT. The V and J genes are TRBV7-9 and TRBJ1-1; possibly TRBD1 for D (5 bases). The CDR3 is made up of 14 amino acids. CDR1 and CDR2 from the germline V gene are SEHNR and FQNEAQ (reference sequence). Trimming took 5 bases from V and 6 from J, leaving 16 bases between them.

The chain links TRBV7-2 to TRBJ2-7; D unresolved. The CDR3 spans 12 residues. From germline, CDR1 is SGHTA and CDR2 FQGNSA. Trimming left V 3 bases short and J 7 bases short, with 10 bases between. In DNA, the CDR3 is TGTGCCAGCAGCTTGTCTAGATGGGAGCAGTACTTC. It translates to CASSLSRWEQYF. Full variable domain (remainder filled in from reference TRBV7-2 and TRBJ2-7): GAGVSQSPSNKVTEKGKDVELRCDPISGHTALYWYRQSLGQGLEFLIYFQGNSAPDKSGLPSDRFSAERTGGSVSTLTIQRTQQEDSAVYLCASSLSRWEQYFGPGTRLTVT.

CDR3 residues: CSVDPGGAGTEAFF. CDR3 DNA: TGCAGCGTGGATCCAGGGGGCGCAGGCACTGAAGCTTTCTTT. The chain uses TRBV29-1 and TRBJ1-1; 8 bases align to TRBD1. This CDR3 comprises 14 residues. The ends lost 6 bases at V and 4 bases at J; junction bases unmatched: 10. Germline-derived CDR1 and CDR2 are SQVTM and ANQGSEA.

This chain links TRBV15 with TRBJ2-5, with D uncertain. The germline V and J ends were trimmed by 1 base and 0 bases, with 3 bases remaining between them. CDR1 and CDR2 from the germline V gene are LNHNV and YYDKDF (reference sequence). The CDR3 has 13 residues. This CDR3 is CATSRAYQETQYF. CDR3 DNA: TGTGCCACCAGCAGAGCCTACCAAGAGACCCAGTACTTC.

This chain joins TRBV4-1 and TRBJ2-5; maybe TRBD1 (6 bases). Deletions cut 7 bases from V and 5 bases from J, with 17 bases between. Per the germline V gene, CDR1 is MGHRA and CDR2 is YSYEKL. This CDR3 has 14 residues. The DNA for the CDR3 is TGCGCCAGCAAGCCAAGTCAGGGGCTGGAGACCCAGTACTTC. This codes for CASKPSQGLETQYF.

This rearrangement joins TRBV28 to TRBJ2-5, with D maybe TRBD2 (6 bases). The V end was cut by 5 bases, the J end by 1 base, with 17 bases between. The CDR3 runs to 16 residues. Germline assignment: CDR1 MDHEN and CDR2 SYDVKM. CDR3 sequence: CASSPRDSSPQETQYF. CDR3 nucleotide sequence: TGTGCCAGCAGTCCCCGGGACTCGAGCCCCCAAGAGACCCAGTACTTC.

This chain links TRBV19 with TRBJ2-3; the D gene is possibly TRBD2 (5 bases). The CDR3 is 12 amino acids. Germline-derived CDR1 and CDR2 are LNHDA and SQIVND (reference sequence). V lost 5 bases, J lost 8 bases, and 11 bases lay in between. In nucleotides, the CDR3 is TGTGCCAGTAGTTCCCGCGGAGGTACGCAGTATTTT. As protein: CASSSRGGTQYF.

CDR3 protein: CATLQLNYGYTF. CDR3 in DNA: TGTGCCACCCTACAGCTTAACTATGGCTACACCTTC. J is TRBJ1-2 and V is TRBV19; D is undetermined. The germline gives CDR1 LNHDA, CDR2 SQIVND (reference sequence). The V gene lost 10 bases and the J gene lost 1 base, with 10 bases spanning the gap. This CDR3 spans 12 amino acids. The variable domain in full, completed from reference TRBV19 and TRBJ1-2, reads DGGITQSPKYLFRKEGQNVTLSCEQNLNHDAMYWYRQDPGQGLRLIYYSQIVNDFQKGDIAEGYSVSREKKESFPLTVTSAQKNPTAFYLCATLQLNYGYTFGSGTRLTVV.

The chain carries TRBV5-5 and TRBJ1-2; D is unclear. Germline CDR1 SGHKS, CDR2 YYEKEE (reference sequence). V lost 0 bases, J lost 3 bases, and 9 bases lay in between. The CDR3 covers 14 residues. CDR3 in DNA: TGTGCCAGCAGCTTGGCCGGAGGAGACTATGGCTACACCTTC. Encoded protein: CASSLAGGDYGYTF.

This clone was observed once. The rearrangement joins TRBV24-1 to TRBJ2-3, with unresolved D. This CDR3 region has 13 residues. Trimming left V 3 bases short and J 4 bases short, with 7 bases between. Germline lookup yields CDR1 KGHDR and CDR2 SFDVKD. CDR3 bases: TGTGCCACCAGTGATCCTCCGTCAGATACGCAGTATTTT. This translates into CATSDPPSDTQYF.

Here the CDR3 DNA reads TGTGCCAGCAGTTACTCGAGAGGTTACGAGCAGTACTTC. Translation: CASSYSRGYEQYF. J is TRBJ2-7 and V is TRBV6-6; D is ambiguous. CDR3 length equals 13 residues. CDR1 MNHNY and CDR2 SVGAGI come from the germline V gene (reference sequence). The V gene lost 0 bases and the J gene lost 4 bases, with 7 bases spanning the gap.

The rearrangement joins TRBV5-6 to TRBJ1-2, with a weak D call TRBD1 (5 bases). The germline V gene has CDR1 SGHDT and CDR2 YYEEEE. The CDR3 consists of 16 residues. Trimming cost V 0 bases and J 4 bases, with 16 bases left between them. The CDR3 is CASSLAGGGDGYGYTF. The CDR3 DNA sequence: TGTGCCAGCAGCTTGGCAGGCGGGGGGGACGGCTATGGCTACACCTTC.